The 10 T cell receptor beta chains below all came from one sample that was sequenced in a study of CXCR3-negative and CXCR3-positive naive CD8 T cells (dated by TCRdb to the late 2010s). The listed sequencing device is NextSeq 550. The Human TCR Profiling Kit (MiLaboratory) was used to prepare UMI-labeled 5' RACE TRB cDNA libraries. With the reads reprocessed by TCRdb, a single entry stands for each CDR3 protein sequence and no DNA is reported. This sample's records show under 70,000 distinct CDR3 sequences. The ten most abundant clones make up under 25% of the sample. Sequencing was done on a sample of memory CD8+ T cells from blood. The cell subset or site label here, explained by the study, means: conventional CD8+ memory T cells (TMEM), sorted as controls. The receptor source for this set is a human donor in good health. Some clones in this sample may be carry-over from other donors' samples.

The chain recombines TRBV28 with TRBJ1-6. The CDR3 spans 14 residues. Germline-derived CDR1 and CDR2 are MDHEN and SYDVKM. CDR3 sequence reads: CATLKRAGPSPLHF.

This sequence joins TRBV6-2 or TRBV6-3 and TRBJ1-5. The CDR3 sequence is 16 residues long. Germline lookup yields CDR1 MNHEY and CDR2 SVGEGT. CDR3: CASSWPAGYQNQPQHF.

The rearrangement links TRBV14 to TRBJ2-2; TCRdb calls TRBD1, which cannot be checked without DNA. This CDR3 spans 17 amino acids. Germline V gene sequence: CDR1 SGHDN, CDR2 FVKESK. The CDR3 loop reads CASSQDTATGGSGELFF. Drawing the rest from reference TRBV14 and TRBJ2-2, the complete variable domain is EAGVTQFPSHSVIEKGQTVTLRCDPISGHDNLYWYRRVMGKEIKFLLHFVKESKQDESGMPNNRFLAERTGGTYSTLKVQPAELEDSGVYFCASSQDTATGGSGELFFGEGSRLTVL.

The rearrangement links TRBV5-4 to TRBJ1-1. The CDR3 covers 13 residues. CDR1 and CDR2 from the germline V gene are SGHNT and YYREEE (reference sequence). CDR3 sequence: CASSKTMNTEAFF.

The V gene is TRBV29-1, the J gene TRBJ2-7; the TRBD2 assignment by TCRdb is unverifiable without DNA. The germline V gene has CDR1 SQVTM and CDR2 ANQGSEA. The CDR3 loop spans 15 amino acids. The CDR3 reads CSVGRTRDYSYEQYF.

This chain connects TRBV9 to TRBJ2-5; TCRdb's D call, TRBD1, is unchecked because there is no DNA. Germline V gene sequence: CDR1 SGDLS, CDR2 YYNGEE. The CDR3 loop spans 14 amino acids. CDR3 sequence: CASSAGTGEETQYF.

The chain has TRBV19 and TRBJ2-1; TCRdb designates TRBD1, a call that cannot be tested without DNA. The CDR3 has 15 residues. CDR1 is LNHDA, CDR2 SQIVND, per germline (reference sequence). The CDR3 here is CASSPWAGDYNEQFF.

The rearrangement joins TRBV5-5 to TRBJ1-1. The CDR3 covers 14 residues. Looked up from germline, CDR1 is SGHKS and CDR2 is YYEKEE (reference sequence). CDR3 in amino acids: CASTVDWMNTEAFF. The full variable domain, with the rest looked up from reference TRBV5-5 and TRBJ1-1, is DAGVTQSPTHLIKTRGQQVTLRCSPISGHKSVSWYQQVLGQGPQFIFQYYEKEERGRGNFPDRFSARQFPNYSSELNVNALLLGDSALYLCASTVDWMNTEAFFGQGTRLTVV.

The chain uses TRBV29-1 and TRBJ2-7. The CDR3 spans 11 residues. Germline V gene data show CDR1 as SQVTM and CDR2 as ANQGSEA. CDR3 sequence reads: CSVYIGYEQYF.

The gene calls are TRBV20-1 and TRBJ2-7; without DNA, the TCRdb call of TRBD2 cannot be checked. CDR3 size: 15 residues. Germline lookup yields CDR1 DFQATT and CDR2 SNEGSKA (reference sequence). The CDR3 spells CSAYHLALESYEQYF.